The rows below give T cell receptor beta chains drawn from one sample of a study of blood T cells in healthy people across ages. In TCRdb, the 5' RACE reads were re-called with MiXCR into one record per CDR3 protein. There are 850,000 to 1,000,000 distinct CDR3 sequences in the sample; 45% to 50% occur only once, and 13% lies in the top ten. Input material: blood. Receptors originate from a man under 40 in good health. Each CDR3 is given with its conserved first and last residue. Fields, in order: J gene, D gene, clone size, V gene, CDR3 DNA, CDR3 protein. D genes are given only for firm matches. Clone size is stated in some rows and not others, as once, few, many or a class when expanded.

J: TRBJ2-7
D: -
size: -
V: TRBV12-3/TRBV12-4
DNA: TGTGCCAGCAGTTTTGGTTCTGTCAGGACCTACGAGCAGTACTTC
CDR3: CASSFGSVRTYEQYF

J: TRBJ1-2
D: -
size: few
V: TRBV4-1
DNA: TGCGCCAGCAGCCAAGTTGGGGTTTTCTATGGCTACACCTTC
CDR3: CASSQVGVFYGYTF

J: TRBJ1-2
D: -
size: -
V: TRBV6-6
DNA: TGTGCCAGCAAAAACCGGGGGGGAAGCGGCTACACCTTC
CDR3: CASKNRGGSGYTF

J: TRBJ2-5
D: -
size: many
V: TRBV2
DNA: TGTGCCAGCAGTCGACTCTTGCAAGAGACCCAGTACTTC
CDR3: CASSRLLQETQYF

J: TRBJ1-4
D: -
size: few
V: TRBV18
DNA: TGTGCCAGCTCAGGACGAAGGGGACCTAATGAAAAACTGTTTTTT
CDR3: CASSGRRGPNEKLFF

J: TRBJ1-5
D: -
size: few
V: TRBV4-1
DNA: TGCGCCAGCAGCCAAGTAGGGGCAGGGAGCAATCAGCCCCAGCATTTT
CDR3: CASSQVGAGSNQPQHF

J: TRBJ2-1
D: -
size: -
V: TRBV20-1
DNA: TGCAGTGCAAGAGCACCTTACAATGAGCAGTTCTTC
CDR3: CSARAPYNEQFF

J: TRBJ2-7
D: TRBD2
size: -
V: TRBV4-1
DNA: TGCGCCAGCAGCCAAGATTGGGGGAGGGCAGGTACCGACGAGCAGTACTTC
CDR3: CASSQDWGRAGTDEQYF

J: TRBJ1-2
D: -
size: -
V: TRBV5-1
DNA: TGCGCCAGCAGCTTGCAGGCAGATACCTATGGCTACACCTTC
CDR3: CASSLQADTYGYTF

J: TRBJ2-1
D: -
size: few
V: TRBV5-5
DNA: TGTGCCAGCAGCTTGGGAACAGATAACAATGAGCAGTTCTTC
CDR3: CASSLGTDNNEQFF

J: TRBJ2-4
D: -
size: -
V: TRBV18
DNA: TGTGCCAGCTCGCCCTCATCTCAAGCCCACGCGTCGGAGCAGTACTTC
CDR3: CASSPSSQAHASEQYF

J: TRBJ1-2
D: -
size: many
V: TRBV7-2
DNA: TGTGCCAGCAGCTTAGTCGCAGGAGGGGACTATGGCTACACCTTC
CDR3: CASSLVAGGDYGYTF

J: TRBJ2-7
D: -
size: few
V: TRBV3-1
DNA: TGTGCCAGCAGTCACACCAGACTAGTTGGCAAGTCCTACGAGCAGTACTTC
CDR3: CASSHTRLVGKSYEQYF

J: TRBJ1-2
D: -
size: -
V: TRBV20-1
DNA: TGCAGTGCCCTCGGTGGTAACTATGGCTACACCTTC
CDR3: CSALGGNYGYTF

J: TRBJ2-1
D: -
size: -
V: TRBV4-1
DNA: TGCGCCAGCAGCCTTTTCTGGGGGTCCTACAATGAGCAGTTCTTC
CDR3: CASSLFWGSYNEQFF

J: TRBJ2-2
D: -
size: few
V: TRBV7-9
DNA: TGTGCCAGCAGCTCGGGGATTGGGACCGGGGAGCTGTTTTTT
CDR3: CASSSGIGTGELFF

J: TRBJ2-5
D: TRBD2
size: -
V: TRBV25-1
DNA: TGTGCCAGCGGGCGGGAGGGAGAGACCCAGTACTTC
CDR3: CASGREGETQYF

J: TRBJ1-2
D: -
size: few
V: TRBV12-3/TRBV12-4
DNA: TGTGCCAGCTCACCGGACGATAACTATGGCTACACCTTC
CDR3: CASSPDDNYGYTF

J: TRBJ1-2
D: -
size: -
V: TRBV29-1
DNA: TGCAGCGTTGAGACAGGAGCTAACTATGGCTACACCTTC
CDR3: CSVETGANYGYTF

J: TRBJ2-3
D: -
size: -
V: TRBV9
DNA: TGTGCCAGCGGCCGGGATTCCACAGATACGCAGTATTTT
CDR3: CASGRDSTDTQYF

J: TRBJ2-5
D: TRBD2
size: -
V: TRBV5-4
DNA: TGTGCCAGCAGGTATCCCTCGGGGGGTCTACAAGAGACCCAGTACTTC
CDR3: CASRYPSGGLQETQYF

J: TRBJ2-2
D: -
size: -
V: TRBV7-2
DNA: TGTGCCAGCAGACACGGGGATCTGAGAGAGCTGTTTTTT
CDR3: CASRHGDLRELFF

J: TRBJ2-4
D: TRBD1
size: few
V: TRBV20-1
DNA: TGCAGTGCTGGGGACAGGGGCCTTTTCGCCAAAAACATTCAGTACTTC
CDR3: CSAGDRGLFAKNIQYF

J: TRBJ2-2
D: TRBD1
size: -
V: TRBV27
DNA: TGTGCCAGCAGTTCCTGGGTGGGCGGGACAGGCTTCACCGGGGAGCTGTTTTTT
CDR3: CASSSWVGGTGFTGELFF

J: TRBJ2-5
D: -
size: few
V: TRBV20-1
DNA: TGCAGTGCCTTGCGGGATCAAGAGACCCAGTACTTC
CDR3: CSALRDQETQYF

J: TRBJ2-3
D: TRBD1
size: many
V: TRBV2
DNA: TGTGCCAGCAGTGAAGCGACAGGGCGGTTGGCAGATACGCAGTATTTT
CDR3: CASSEATGRLADTQYF

J: TRBJ2-7
D: -
size: few
V: TRBV7-9
DNA: TGTGCCAGCAGCTTGGGTCTCTCCGAGCAGTACTTC
CDR3: CASSLGLSEQYF

J: TRBJ1-2
D: TRBD1
size: -
V: TRBV27
DNA: TGTGCCAGCACCCGGACAGGGGGCACCTATGGCTACACCTTC
CDR3: CASTRTGGTYGYTF

J: TRBJ1-4
D: -
size: -
V: TRBV20-1
DNA: TGCAGTGCTAGAAGACCGGGATTTAATGAAAAACTGTTTTTT
CDR3: CSARRPGFNEKLFF

J: TRBJ2-5
D: -
size: -
V: TRBV9
DNA: TGTGCCAGCAGCGTAGATCTAGGAGAGACCCAGTACTTC
CDR3: CASSVDLGETQYF

J: TRBJ2-5
D: -
size: many
V: TRBV28
DNA: TGTGCCAGCATCGGGGGCCCAGAGACCCAGTACTTC
CDR3: CASIGGPETQYF

J: TRBJ1-2
D: TRBD1
size: -
V: TRBV7-3
DNA: TGTGCCAGCAGCTCCGCCGGGACAGAACTTACCTATGGCTACACCTTC
CDR3: CASSSAGTELTYGYTF

J: TRBJ1-2
D: -
size: -
V: TRBV11-2
DNA: TGTGCCAGCACTCCGGGGGGATACTATGGCTACACCTTC
CDR3: CASTPGGYYGYTF

J: TRBJ2-5
D: -
size: few
V: TRBV15
DNA: TGTGCCACCAGCAGAGACAGGGGAGAGACCCAGTACTTC
CDR3: CATSRDRGETQYF

J: TRBJ2-7
D: -
size: -
V: TRBV4-2
DNA: TGTGCCAGCAGCCGAGACAGCTCCAGCTCCTACGAGCAGTACTTC
CDR3: CASSRDSSSSYEQYF

J: TRBJ2-1
D: TRBD2
size: -
V: TRBV6-1
DNA: TGTGCCAGCAGTTCCCTTAGCGGGGGCTCCTACAATGAGCAGTTCTTC
CDR3: CASSSLSGGSYNEQFF

J: TRBJ2-7
D: -
size: -
V: TRBV7-2
DNA: TGTGCCAGCAGCTTAGGTGCGGGCGTGGAGTCCTACGAGCAGTACTTC
CDR3: CASSLGAGVESYEQYF

J: TRBJ2-7
D: TRBD1
size: -
V: TRBV9
DNA: TGTGCCAGCAGCACAGGGACAGGGCTGGGATACGAGCAGTACTTC
CDR3: CASSTGTGLGYEQYF

J: TRBJ2-2
D: -
size: -
V: TRBV4-3
DNA: TGCGTCAGCAGCCAAGATGGGCAGGGAAACACCGGGGAGCTGTTTTTT
CDR3: CVSSQDGQGNTGELFF

J: TRBJ1-1
D: -
size: -
V: TRBV20-1
DNA: TGCAGTGCCCCCATGTGGGAGAACACTGAAGCTTTCTTT
CDR3: CSAPMWENTEAFF

J: TRBJ2-7
D: -
size: -
V: TRBV9
DNA: TGTGCCAGCAGCGTAGAGAGCCCCGGGTCCTACGAGCAGTACTTC
CDR3: CASSVESPGSYEQYF

J: TRBJ1-2
D: -
size: many
V: TRBV4-1
DNA: TGCGCCAGCAGCTCGCACGGTGGGGTGGACTATGGCTACACCTTC
CDR3: CASSSHGGVDYGYTF